This T cell receptor beta chain was recovered during a study of T cells after yellow fever vaccination. General study findings and limits: After the booster, about 95% of CD4 and about 90% of CD8 primary-response clones were re-detected.

This clonotype appeared many times. No antigen is known for it. TCRdb re-called the 5' RACE reads through MiXCR, storing one row per CDR3 protein. Seen here are roughly 110,000 distinct CDR3 sequences, 7.5% to 9.5% observed once, and the top ten hold over 25%. J lost 3 bases, V lost 5 bases, and 13 bases had no gene match. Germline V CDR1 and CDR2: SEHNR, FQNEAQ (reference sequence). The CDR3 length is 18 residues. Sequencing used CD8+ T cells sorted from PBMCs, obtained 45 days after the yellow fever booster vaccination. The chain has TRBV7-9 and TRBJ2-7, with 13 bases aligning to TRBD2. This TCR derives from a man under 40 who received the YFV17D yellow fever vaccine. CDR3 region: CASSPGPTSGRVRYEQYF. The CDR3 region has the DNA TGTGCCAGCAGCCCCGGACCAACTAGCGGGAGGGTGCGCTACGAGCAGTACTTC. The variable domain in full, completed from reference TRBV7-9 and TRBJ2-7, reads DTGVSQNPRHKITKRGQNVTFRCDPISEHNRLYWYRQTLGQGPEFLTYFQNEAQLEKSRLLSDRFSAERPKGSFSTLEIQRTEQGDSAMYLCASSPGPTSGRVRYEQYFGPGTRLTVT.